The next 21 T cell receptor beta chains were all read from a single sample in a study of cytomegalovirus exposure and HLA in healthy donors. 13 Jbeta primers and 60 Vbeta primers were used for the PCR. TCRdb's table, derived via immunoSEQ multiplex PCR, lists solely in-frame clones and lacks some. The sample contains more than 90,000 clones, about four fifths of which appear only once. Sequenced: PBMCs. The receptors originated from a middle-aged woman in good health and CMV-seronegative.

The V gene is TRBV7-6, the J gene TRBJ2-5; the match to TRBD2 covers 12 bases. CDR3 length: 15 amino acids. In germline, CDR1 is SGHVS, CDR2 FNYEAQ. V gave up 5 bases and J gave up 5 bases; unmatched junction bases: 6. CDR3 sequence reads: CASSALAGGDETQYF. CDR3 nucleotide sequence: TGTGCCAGCAGCGCGCTAGCGGGGGGGGACGAGACCCAGTACTTC.

This clone was picked up a small number of times. The chain has TRBV4-1 and TRBJ2-7, with 7 bases aligning to TRBD1. The CDR3 totals 15 residues. The J segment lost 2 bases and the V segment lost 3 bases, leaving 7 bases of the junction unmatched. The germline V gene has CDR1 MGHRA and CDR2 YSYEKL. CDR3 protein: CASSQETGNPYEQYF. The CDR3 region has the DNA TGCGCCAGCAGCCAGGAGACAGGGAACCCCTACGAGCAGTACTTC.

V usage is TRBV19 and J usage is TRBJ2-7, with 12 bases that match TRBD1. V dropped 10 bases and J dropped 4; count of bases not matched to a gene: 8. The CDR3 sequence is 14 residues long. The germline CDR1 and CDR2 sequences are LNHDA and SQIVND (reference sequence). CDR3 protein: CATSGDRGLYEQYF. The DNA of the CDR3 is TGTGCCACCAGCGGGGACAGGGGGCTTTACGAGCAGTACTTC.

The V and J genes are TRBV28 and TRBJ1-5; D is unresolved. The CDR3 contains 14 residues. Trimming left V 4 bases short and J 2 bases short, with 9 bases between. CDR1 is MDHEN, CDR2 SYDVKM, per germline. The CDR3 reads CASSWPEGNQPQHF. DNA of the CDR3: TGTGCCAGCAGTTGGCCAGAAGGCAATCAGCCCCAGCATTTT.

The chain joins TRBV6-5 to TRBJ2-2; 12 nucleotides align to TRBD1. Germline assignment: CDR1 MNHEY and CDR2 SVGAGI. Germline trimming cut 2 bases from V and 6 bases from J; bases unmatched to any gene: 4. The CDR3 spans 16 residues. The CDR3 DNA is TGTGCCAGCAGTTACACGGGACAGGGGGCTCCCGGGGAGCTGTTTTTT. This gives the protein CASSYTGQGAPGELFF.

This chain connects TRBV19 to TRBJ2-2, with a tentative D call TRBD2 (6 bases). The length of the CDR3 is 13 residues. V was pared by 4 bases and J by 7 bases, with 10 bases between. CDR1 is LNHDA and CDR2 is SQIVND in the germline V gene (reference sequence). The CDR3 sequence: CASSRRDHGELFF. The CDR3 DNA reads TGTGCCAGTAGTAGGAGGGATCACGGGGAGCTGTTTTTT. The variable domain in full, completed from reference TRBV19 and TRBJ2-2, reads DGGITQSPKYLFRKEGQNVTLSCEQNLNHDAMYWYRQDPGQGLRLIYYSQIVNDFQKGDIAEGYSVSREKKESFPLTVTSAQKNPTAFYLCASSRRDHGELFFGEGSRLTVL.

The chain carries TRBV2 and TRBJ1-6; 8 positions agree with TRBD1. V lost 5 bases and J lost 7; bases outside the gene matches: 7. The CDR3 is made up of 15 amino acids. In germline, CDR1 is SNHLY, CDR2 FYNNEI. The CDR3 protein is CASSQRTGINSPLHF. The CDR3 bases are TGTGCCAGCAGTCAAAGGACAGGGATCAATTCACCCCTCCACTTT.

The J gene is TRBJ2-2, the V gene TRBV25-1; tentative D call: TRBD1 (6 bases). This CDR3 region has 16 residues. V lost 4 bases and J lost 3, with 15 bases in between. CDR1 is MGHDK and CDR2 is SYGVNS in the germline V gene. CDR3 DNA: TGTGCCAGCAGTGTGGGGGCTCTAGCTTACACCGGGGAGCTGTTTTTT. This sequence encodes CASSVGALAYTGELFF.

On this clone itself: The conserved final phenylalanine or tryptophan is absent from the CDR3, which likely points to a read error. V usage is TRBV27 and J usage is TRBJ1-5, with 7 nucleotides matching TRBD1. With V trimmed by 11 bases and J by 2 bases, 12 bases remained unmatched. The CDR3 is made up of 15 amino acids. Germline loops: CDR1 MNHEY, CDR2 SMNVEV (reference sequence). The DNA of the CDR3 is TGTGCCTCTGCTATATACAGGGGACGCAATCAGCCCCAGCATGTT. Its protein is CASAIYRGRNQPQHV.

The chain combines TRBV5-1 with TRBJ2-5; a possible D gene is TRBD1 (6 bases). V was pared by 3 bases and J by 5 bases, with 17 bases between. This CDR3 has 15 amino acids. The V gene's germline CDR1 is SGHRS and CDR2 YFSETQ. In DNA form, the CDR3 reads TGCGCCAGCAGCTCCGGGACAACGGGTGCGGAGACCCAGTACTTC. Protein product: CASSSGTTGAETQYF.

V is TRBV5-1 and J is TRBJ2-2; 8 bases line up with TRBD1. Losses at the gene ends were 3 bases for V and 6 bases for J; bases not matched to a gene: 4. This CDR3 region has 14 residues. CDR1 is SGHRS, CDR2 YFSETQ, per germline. CDR3 in DNA: TGCGCCAGCAGCTCGACACAGGGGGCCGGGGAGCTGTTTTTT. It is translated as CASSSTQGAGELFF.

The chain carries TRBV9 and TRBJ1-1, with TRBD1 matching over 7 bases. Losses at the gene ends were 0 bases for V and 3 bases for J; bases not matched to a gene: 2. Germline CDR1 SGDLS, CDR2 YYNGEE. This CDR3 is 14 amino acids long. The DNA for the CDR3 is TGTGCCAGCAGCGTAGCAGGGGGTTACACTGAAGCTTTCTTT. It specifies CASSVAGGYTEAFF.

J is TRBJ2-1 and V is TRBV6-1; unclear D gene. Germline assignment: CDR1 MNHNS and CDR2 SASEGT. V was clipped by 4 bases and J by 4 bases, with 14 bases between them. The CDR3 is 15 amino acids. CDR3: CASSGLRGTYNEQFF. The CDR3 DNA follows: TGTGCCAGCAGTGGCTTACGAGGAACGTACAATGAGCAGTTCTTC.

This clone occurred a few times. The chain couples TRBV6-5 to TRBJ2-2, with 7 bases matching TRBD1. In germline, CDR1 is MNHEY, CDR2 SVGAGI. The V and J ends lost 9 bases and 3 bases, in that order; junction bases with no gene match: 10. The CDR3 loop spans 15 amino acids. The CDR3 spells CASTPGQSYTGELFF. For the CDR3, the DNA is TGTGCCAGTACTCCGGGACAGTCTTACACCGGGGAGCTGTTTTTT.

The chain combines TRBV9 with TRBJ2-1; D not certain. This CDR3 comprises 14 residues. Germline V gives CDR1 SGDLS, CDR2 YYNGEE. V lost 2 bases and J 6 bases, leaving 12 bases between the germline ends. CDR3 DNA sequence: TGTGCCAGCAGCGTTCTCCTAGGTCCCAATGAGCAGTTCTTC. This translates into CASSVLLGPNEQFF.

This chain links TRBV27 with TRBJ2-5, with 7 bases that match TRBD1. With the DNA end fitting TRBJ2-7 better, the J assignment may be wrong. This CDR3 is 12 amino acids long. Germline CDR1 MNHEY, CDR2 SMNVEV (reference sequence). In DNA, the CDR3 is TGTGCCAGCAGGACAGGGAGCTACGAGCAGTACTTC. It codes for CASRTGSYEQYF.

Here the CDR3 reads CASSLELGSYNEQFF. CDR3 DNA: TGTGCCAGCAGCTTAGAACTAGGTTCCTACAATGAGCAGTTCTTC. The chain joins TRBV7-9 to TRBJ2-1; maybe TRBD2 (5 bases). CDR1 and CDR2 (germline): SEHNR, FQNEAQ (reference sequence). V lost 1 base, J lost 1 base, and 8 bases lay in between. The CDR3 runs 15 residues.

This clone was seen a single time. CDR3 amino acids: CASSLETGDSPLHF. The CDR3 DNA sequence: TGCGCCAGCAGCTTGGAAACGGGAGATTCACCCCTCCACTTT. The V gene is TRBV5-1, the J gene TRBJ1-6; no clear D gene. Germline CDR1 and CDR2: SGHRS and YFSETQ. This CDR3 comprises 14 residues. Trimming took off 0 bases at V and 8 bases at J, with 9 bases between the two ends.

This clone was recorded a few times. V and J are TRBV6-5 and TRBJ1-5; 9 nucleotides agree with TRBD1. CDR1 and CDR2 from the germline V gene are MNHEY and SVGAGI. V was clipped by 6 bases and J by 4 bases; unmatched bases: 7. The CDR3 is 15 amino acids. CDR3 sequence: CASSQATGGNQPQHF. The CDR3 DNA is TGTGCCAGCAGCCAAGCGACAGGGGGAAATCAGCCCCAGCATTTT.

The chain uses TRBV10-1 and TRBJ2-1, with D perhaps TRBD2 (6 bases). V was trimmed by 8 bases and J by 10 bases, leaving 24 bases between them. Per the germline V gene, CDR1 is WNHNN and CDR2 is SYGVQD (reference sequence). This CDR3 is 15 amino acids long. DNA of the CDR3: TGCGCCAGCGGGAAGGGAGGACGGATCTTTGGGGAGCAGTTCTTC. Translation: CASGKGGRIFGEQFF.

This clone has only one observation. This chain connects TRBV18 to TRBJ1-3; D possibly corresponds to TRBD1 (6 bases). The CDR3 length is 15 residues. V lost 3 bases to trimming and J lost 0 bases, with 9 bases between them. The V gene's germline CDR1 is KGHSH and CDR2 LQKENI. The CDR3 region is CASSPTGHSGNTIYF. Here the CDR3 DNA reads TGTGCCAGCTCACCTACAGGGCACTCTGGAAACACCATATATTTT.